Following are 21 T cell receptor beta chains from one sample sequenced in a study of blood T cell repertoires in COVID-19. Using immunoSEQ multiplex PCR, the repertoire was profiled, and TCRdb retains in-frame clones only, with some absent. The data show tens of thousands of clones, with about four fifths seen just once and 6.3% held by the top ten. The sample consisted of peripheral blood. These receptors all stem from a man between 65 and 79 years old with COVID-19, enrolled during active disease.

The CDR3 nucleotides are TGTGCCAGCAGCGTAGTGACAGACACTGAAGCTTTCTTT. It encodes CASSVVTDTEAFF. The rearrangement links TRBV9 to TRBJ1-1; D possibly corresponds to TRBD1 (5 bases). This CDR3 has 13 amino acids. Per the germline V gene, CDR1 is SGDLS and CDR2 is YYNGEE. V was trimmed by 0 bases and J by 3 bases, leaving 6 bases between them.

The chain links TRBV4-1 to TRBJ1-2, with TRBD1 identical over 7 bases. Germline V CDR1 and CDR2: MGHRA, YSYEKL. V dropped 1 base and J dropped 4; count of bases not matched to a gene: 6. This CDR3 region has 15 residues. CDR3 nucleotides: TGCGCCAGCAGCCAAGCGGTCAGGGGGTTCTATGGCTACACCTTC. Translated, it gives CASSQAVRGFYGYTF.

This clone has just a few counts. V is TRBV6-1 and J is TRBJ2-5, with D maybe TRBD2 (6 bases). CDR3 length: 14 residues. Germline assignment: CDR1 MNHNS and CDR2 SASEGT. V was cut by 3 bases and J by 7 bases, with 15 bases left in between. The CDR3 coding sequence is TGTGCCAGCAGTGATCCGGGATGGGGAGGGACCCAGTACTTC. Translation gives CASSDPGWGGTQYF.

The chain has TRBV9 and TRBJ2-7; perhaps TRBD1 as D (5 bases). The CDR3 extends over 15 amino acids. V was shortened by 0 bases and J by 2 bases, with 12 bases between the two germline ends. CDR1 SGDLS and CDR2 YYNGEE come from the germline V gene. The CDR3 loop reads CASSVVAGPTYEQYF. The CDR3 DNA reads TGTGCCAGCAGCGTAGTCGCAGGGCCGACCTACGAGCAGTACTTC.

A single count supports this clone. The chain couples TRBV30 to TRBJ1-2, with D perhaps TRBD1 (6 bases). Deletions cut 0 bases from V and 8 bases from J, with 16 bases between. CDR1 is GTSNPN and CDR2 is SVGIG in the germline V gene (reference sequence). The CDR3 totals 14 residues. The CDR3 DNA is TGTGCCTGGAGTGTACTCCTGGGGGCTCAAGGCTACACCTTC. It specifies CAWSVLLGAQGYTF.

The chain links TRBV3-1 (or the pseudogene TRBV3-2) to TRBJ2-1; 11 bases fit TRBD2. CDR3 length: 16 amino acids. The junction had 11 bases not matched to a gene; V was cut back by 3 bases and J by 10 bases. Germline CDR1 LGHDT, CDR2 YNNKEL (reference sequence). The CDR3 coding sequence is TGTGCCAGCAGCCAGGGAAACAGGTTAGCGGGAGGGGAGCAGTTCTTC. Residues: CASSQGNRLAGGEQFF.

The V and J genes are TRBV7-3 and TRBJ2-3, with 7 nucleotides matching TRBD2. Trimming removed 1 base from V and 1 base from J; junction bases left unmatched: 2. The CDR3 length is 15 residues. Germline CDR1 SGHTA, CDR2 FQGTGA. CDR3 sequence reads: CASSLNAGGTDTQYF. The CDR3 DNA sequence: TGTGCCAGCAGCTTAAATGCGGGGGGCACAGATACGCAGTATTTT. Full variable domain (remainder filled in from reference TRBV7-3 and TRBJ2-3): GAGVSQTPSNKVTEKGKYVELRCDPISGHTALYWYRQSLGQGPEFLIYFQGTGAADDSGLPNDRFFAVRPEGSVSTLKIQRTERGDSAVYLCASSLNAGGTDTQYFGPGTRLTVL.

By sample fraction, this clone is medium-sized. This sequence joins TRBV6-2 or TRBV6-3 and TRBJ1-5; 9 bases are a match to TRBD1. The CDR3 extends over 15 amino acids. Trimming removed 3 bases from V and 5 bases from J; junction bases left unmatched: 5. Germline V gene lookup returns CDR1 MNHEY and CDR2 SVGEGT. DNA for the CDR3: TGTGCCAGCAGTTATCTGGACAGGGGTTATCAGCCCCAGCATTTT. Translated: CASSYLDRGYQPQHF.

Comments on this clone: At one boundary the junction diverges from the germline segment, which might be a read error. The CDR3 is CASSQGLAEQSSTDTQYF. The DNA for the CDR3 is TGCGCCAGCAGTCAAGGACTAGCGGAACAGTCTAGCACAGATACGCAGTATTTT. The chain uses TRBV4-3 and TRBJ2-3; 10 nucleotides agree with TRBD2. CDR1 LGHNA and CDR2 YSLEER come from the germline V gene. This CDR3 comprises 18 residues.

The chain employs TRBV11-3 and TRBJ2-3; 10 nucleotides agree with TRBD2. V shed 4 bases and J 3 bases; nucleotides not matched to a gene: 1. Germline CDR1 reads SGHNT; CDR2 reads YENEEA. The CDR3 has 14 residues. The CDR3 sequence: CASSSSGGTDTQYF. DNA of the CDR3: TGTGCCAGCAGCTCTAGCGGGGGTACAGATACGCAGTATTTT.

The V and J genes are TRBV5-6 and TRBJ1-6; D uncertain. Between the trimmed V and J ends, which lost 4 bases and 0 bases, there was a span of 11 bases. The germline gives CDR1 SGHDT, CDR2 YYEEEE. The CDR3 sequence is 16 residues long. Here the CDR3 DNA reads TGTGCCAGCAGCCTGCGGAGTAGCTCCTATAATTCACCCCTCCACTTT. It encodes CASSLRSSSYNSPLHF.

The chain joins TRBV4-3 to TRBJ2-5; a weak D match, TRBD2 (6 bases). Trimming took 4 bases from V and 1 from J, leaving 7 bases between them. The CDR3 loop spans 13 amino acids. Germline-derived CDR1 and CDR2 are LGHNA and YSLEER. DNA for the CDR3: TGCGCCAGCAGCCCGGGACTCCAAGAGACCCAGTACTTC. This codes for CASSPGLQETQYF.

The rearrangement joins TRBV6-6 to TRBJ1-5, with 8 bases matching TRBD1. The V gene's germline CDR1 is MNHNY and CDR2 SVGAGI (reference sequence). V dropped 5 bases and J dropped 5; count of bases not matched to a gene: 5. The CDR3 has 14 amino acids. The CDR3 nucleotides read TGTGCCAGCAGTGGACAGGGTGCATATCAGCCCCAGCATTTT. It translates to CASSGQGAYQPQHF.

The chain carries TRBV11-2 and TRBJ2-6; 9 nucleotides align to TRBD1. The CDR3 has 16 amino acids. With V trimmed by 5 bases and J by 3 bases, 5 bases remained unmatched. Germline V gene lookup returns CDR1 SGHAT and CDR2 FQNNGV. In DNA form, the CDR3 reads TGTGCCAGCAGCATACAGGGGGCGCTTGGGGCCAACGTCCTGACTTTC. Translating gives CASSIQGALGANVLTF.

The rearrangement joins TRBV7-9 to TRBJ2-4, with D maybe TRBD1 (6 bases). The germline V gene has CDR1 SEHNR and CDR2 FQNEAQ (reference sequence). The V and J ends lost 1 base and 0 bases respectively, with 13 bases between them. The CDR3 is 17 amino acids. Written as DNA, the CDR3 is TGTGCCAGCAGCTTAGTGAGGACAGACCTAGCCAAAAACATTCAGTACTTC. It translates to CASSLVRTDLAKNIQYF.

This chain connects TRBV29-1 to TRBJ1-5; TRBD1 is a possible D gene (5 bases). V lost 5 bases and J lost 3, with 17 bases in between. The CDR3 is 15 amino acids. Germline CDR1 SQVTM, CDR2 ANQGSEA. The CDR3 loop is CSVQLGGTSNQPQHF. CDR3 nucleotide sequence: TGCAGCGTTCAATTGGGAGGGACCTCCAATCAGCCCCAGCATTTT.

CDR3 DNA: TGTGCCAGCAGCACCAAGGGTATGGGGACAGGGTACAATCAGCCCCAGCATTTT. Translation gives CASSTKGMGTGYNQPQHF. The chain recombines TRBV5-6 with TRBJ1-5, with 9 bases identical to TRBD1. The CDR3 has 18 residues. The V gene end was trimmed by 4 bases and the J gene end by 3 bases; junction bases not matched to a gene: 14. Germline V lookup: CDR1 SGHDT, CDR2 YYEEEE.

V usage is TRBV6-5 and J usage is TRBJ2-7, with 9 nucleotides matching TRBD1. The CDR3 has 12 residues. Germline-derived CDR1 and CDR2 are MNHEY and SVGAGI. V was clipped by 7 bases and J by 9 bases; unmatched bases: 7. The CDR3 DNA sequence: TGTGCCAGCATCCAGACAGGGGGTCGGCAGTACTTC. Its translation is CASIQTGGRQYF.

The V gene is TRBV4-3, the J gene TRBJ2-7; tentative D call: TRBD1 (5 bases). This CDR3 has 13 residues. Germline CDR1 reads LGHNA; CDR2 reads YSLEER. V dropped 0 bases and J dropped 5 bases, with 8 bases sitting between them. CDR3 DNA: TGCGCCAGCAGCCAAGACAGGGCCCACGAGCAGTACTTC. This encodes CASSQDRAHEQYF.

To note about this clone: Other DNA sequences in the sample encode the same CDR3. The chain is built from TRBV7-2 and TRBJ2-5; unclear D gene. Trimming took 2 bases from V and 5 from J, leaving 12 bases between them. The germline V gene has CDR1 SGHTA and CDR2 FQGNSA. CDR3 size: 14 residues. The CDR3 spells CASSLNGGRETQYF. The CDR3 nucleotides read TGTGCCAGCAGCTTAAATGGCGGTCGGGAGACCCAGTACTTC.

V usage is TRBV10-3 and J usage is TRBJ1-1; TRBD1 is a possible D gene (5 bases). Trimming stripped 3 bases from V and 1 base from J, with 18 bases between. Per the germline V gene, CDR1 is ENHRY and CDR2 is SYGVKD. The CDR3 extends over 17 amino acids. Written as DNA, the CDR3 is TGTGCCATCAGTGAAGACAGTGAAATCCTAGGGAACACTGAAGCTTTCTTT. Amino acid sequence: CAISEDSEILGNTEAFF.